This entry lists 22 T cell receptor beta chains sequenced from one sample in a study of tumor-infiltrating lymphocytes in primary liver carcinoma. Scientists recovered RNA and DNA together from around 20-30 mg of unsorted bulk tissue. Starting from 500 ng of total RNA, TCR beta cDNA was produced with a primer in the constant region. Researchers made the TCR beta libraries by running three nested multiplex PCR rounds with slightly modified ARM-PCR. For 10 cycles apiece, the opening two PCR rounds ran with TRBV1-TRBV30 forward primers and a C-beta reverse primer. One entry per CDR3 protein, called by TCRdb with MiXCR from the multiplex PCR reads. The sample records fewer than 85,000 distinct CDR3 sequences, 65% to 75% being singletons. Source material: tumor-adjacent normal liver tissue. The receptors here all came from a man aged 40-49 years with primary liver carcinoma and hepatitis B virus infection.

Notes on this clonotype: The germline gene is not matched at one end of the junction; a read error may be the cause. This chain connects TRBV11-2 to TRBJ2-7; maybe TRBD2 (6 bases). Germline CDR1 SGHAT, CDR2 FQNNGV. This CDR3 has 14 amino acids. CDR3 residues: CASSPEGGTYEQYF. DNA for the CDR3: TGTGCCAGCAGCCCAGAGGGAGGAACCTACGAACAGTACTTC.

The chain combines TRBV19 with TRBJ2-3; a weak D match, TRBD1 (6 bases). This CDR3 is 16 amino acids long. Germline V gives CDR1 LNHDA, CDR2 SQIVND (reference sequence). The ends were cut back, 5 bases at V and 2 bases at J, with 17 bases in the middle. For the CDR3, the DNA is TGTGCCAGTAGTCCACGGACAGAACCGTTCACAGATACGCAGTATTTT. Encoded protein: CASSPRTEPFTDTQYF.

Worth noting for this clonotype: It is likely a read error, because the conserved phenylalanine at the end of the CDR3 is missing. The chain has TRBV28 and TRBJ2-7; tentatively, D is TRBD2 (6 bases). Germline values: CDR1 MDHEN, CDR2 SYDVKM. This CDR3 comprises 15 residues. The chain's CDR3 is CAGSLRGGNMVEQYI. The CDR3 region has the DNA TGTGCCGGCAGTTTACGGGGCGGGAACATGGTCGAGCAGTACATC.

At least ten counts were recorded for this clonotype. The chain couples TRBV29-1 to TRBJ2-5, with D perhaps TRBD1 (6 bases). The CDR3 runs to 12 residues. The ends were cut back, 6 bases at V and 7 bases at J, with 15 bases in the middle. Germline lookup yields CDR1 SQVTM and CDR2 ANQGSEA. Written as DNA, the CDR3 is TGCAGCGTGCCACAGGGATGGACGACCCAGTACTTC. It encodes CSVPQGWTTQYF.

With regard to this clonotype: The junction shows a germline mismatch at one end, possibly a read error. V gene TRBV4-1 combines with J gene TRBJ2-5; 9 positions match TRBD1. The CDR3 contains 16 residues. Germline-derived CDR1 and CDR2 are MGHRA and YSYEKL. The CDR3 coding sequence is TGCGTCAGCAGCCGAAGACAGGGGGGTTTTTGGGAGTCCCAGTACTTC. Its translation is CVSSRRQGGFWESQYF.

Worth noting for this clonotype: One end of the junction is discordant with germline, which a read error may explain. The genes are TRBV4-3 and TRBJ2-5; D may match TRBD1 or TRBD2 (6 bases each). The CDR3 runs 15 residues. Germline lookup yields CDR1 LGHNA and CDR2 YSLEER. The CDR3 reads CASSQTRGRHETQYF. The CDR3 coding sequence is TGCGCCAGTAGCCAAACGAGGGGGAGGCACGAGACCCAGTACTTC.

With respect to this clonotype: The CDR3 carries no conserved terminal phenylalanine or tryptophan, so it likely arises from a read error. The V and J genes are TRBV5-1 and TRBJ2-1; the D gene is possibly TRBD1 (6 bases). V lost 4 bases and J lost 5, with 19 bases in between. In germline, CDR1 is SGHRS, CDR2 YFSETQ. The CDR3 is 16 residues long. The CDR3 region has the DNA TGCGCCAGCAGCCCATTGATAGGGGGTCAGCACAATGAGCAGTTCTAC. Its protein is CASSPLIGGQHNEQFY.

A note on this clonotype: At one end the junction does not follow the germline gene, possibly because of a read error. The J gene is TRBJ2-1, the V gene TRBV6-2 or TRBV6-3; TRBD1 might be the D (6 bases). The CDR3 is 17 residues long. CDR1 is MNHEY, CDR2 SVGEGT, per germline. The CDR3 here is CASSTAGRRGAHNEEFF. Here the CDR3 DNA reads TGTGCCAGCAGTACGGCGGGTCGCAGGGGAGCCCACAATGAGGAGTTCTTC.

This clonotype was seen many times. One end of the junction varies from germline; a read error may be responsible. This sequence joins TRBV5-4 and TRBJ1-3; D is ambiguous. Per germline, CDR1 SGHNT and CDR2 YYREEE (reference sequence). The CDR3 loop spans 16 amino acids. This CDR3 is CANSFLSSSSGNTIYF. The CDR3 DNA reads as TGTGCCAACAGCTTTTTGAGCTCCAGCTCTGGAAACACCATATATTTT. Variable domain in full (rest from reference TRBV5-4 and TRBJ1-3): ETGVTQSPTHLIKTRGQQVTLRCSSQSGHNTVSWYQQALGQGPQFIFQYYREEENGRGNFPPRFSGLQFPNYSSELNVNALELDDSALYLCANSFLSSSSGNTIYFGEGSWLTVV.

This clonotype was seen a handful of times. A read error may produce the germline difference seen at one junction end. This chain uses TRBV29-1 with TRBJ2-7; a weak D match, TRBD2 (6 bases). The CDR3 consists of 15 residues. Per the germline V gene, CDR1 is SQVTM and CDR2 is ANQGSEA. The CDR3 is CNVEDPGGSSYEQYF. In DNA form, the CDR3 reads TGCAACGTTGAAGACCCAGGAGGGAGCTCCTACGAGCAGTACTTC.

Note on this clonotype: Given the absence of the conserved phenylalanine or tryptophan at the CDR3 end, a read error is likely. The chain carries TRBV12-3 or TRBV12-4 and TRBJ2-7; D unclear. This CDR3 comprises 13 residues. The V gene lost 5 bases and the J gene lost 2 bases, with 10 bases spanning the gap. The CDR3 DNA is TGTGCCAGCAGTCTCGACATTACCTACGAGCAGTACTCC. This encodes CASSLDITYEQYS.

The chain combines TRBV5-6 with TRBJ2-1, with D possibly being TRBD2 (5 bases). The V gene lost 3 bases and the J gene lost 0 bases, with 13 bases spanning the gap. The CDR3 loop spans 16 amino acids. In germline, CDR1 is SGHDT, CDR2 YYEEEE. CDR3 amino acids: CASSSEDGSSYNEQFF. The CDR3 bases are TGTGCCAGCAGCTCGGAAGATGGGAGCTCCTACAATGAGCAGTTCTTC.

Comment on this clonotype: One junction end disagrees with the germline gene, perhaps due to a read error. In DNA form, the CDR3 reads TGTGCCAGCAGTTACAAGCTAGCAGGAATATCCTACGAGCAGTACTTT. This codes for CASSYKLAGISYEQYF. The gene calls are TRBV6-2 or TRBV6-3 and TRBJ2-7; maybe TRBD2 (5 bases). Germline CDR1 and CDR2: MNHEY and SVGEGT. The CDR3 sequence is 16 residues long.

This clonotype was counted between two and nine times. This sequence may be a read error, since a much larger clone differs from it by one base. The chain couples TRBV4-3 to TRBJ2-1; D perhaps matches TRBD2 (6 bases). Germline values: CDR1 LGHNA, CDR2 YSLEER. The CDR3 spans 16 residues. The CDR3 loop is CTSSQDRSGFHNEQFF. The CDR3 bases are TGCACCAGCAGCCAAGATAGGAGCGGGTTTCACAATGAGCAGTTCTTC.

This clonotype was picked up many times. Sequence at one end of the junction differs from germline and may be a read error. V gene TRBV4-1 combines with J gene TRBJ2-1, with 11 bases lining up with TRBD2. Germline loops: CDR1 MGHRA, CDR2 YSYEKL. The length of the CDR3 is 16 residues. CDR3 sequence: CASSPELAGAYNGQFF. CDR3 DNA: TGCGCCAGCAGCCCCGAACTAGCGGGGGCTTACAATGGGCAGTTCTTC.

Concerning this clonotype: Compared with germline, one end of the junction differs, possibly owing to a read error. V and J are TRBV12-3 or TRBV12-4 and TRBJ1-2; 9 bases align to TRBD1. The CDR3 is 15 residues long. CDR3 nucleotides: TGTGCCAGCAGTTCAGCCGGGACAGGGACCTGTGGCTACATCTTC. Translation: CASSSAGTGTCGYIF.

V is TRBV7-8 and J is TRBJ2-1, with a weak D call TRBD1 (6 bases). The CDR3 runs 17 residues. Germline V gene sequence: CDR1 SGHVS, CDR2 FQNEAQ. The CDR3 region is CSSSLLGGSRRTNEQFF. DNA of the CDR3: TGTAGCAGCAGCTTGTTAGGGGGTAGCAGGAGAACCAATGAGCAGTTCTTC.

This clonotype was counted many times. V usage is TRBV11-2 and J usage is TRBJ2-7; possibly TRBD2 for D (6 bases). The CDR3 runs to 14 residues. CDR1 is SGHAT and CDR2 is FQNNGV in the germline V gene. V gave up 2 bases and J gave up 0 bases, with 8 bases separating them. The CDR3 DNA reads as TGTGCCAGCAGCTTAACCGGGGGCTCCTACGAGCAGTACTTC. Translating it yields CASSLTGGSYEQYF.

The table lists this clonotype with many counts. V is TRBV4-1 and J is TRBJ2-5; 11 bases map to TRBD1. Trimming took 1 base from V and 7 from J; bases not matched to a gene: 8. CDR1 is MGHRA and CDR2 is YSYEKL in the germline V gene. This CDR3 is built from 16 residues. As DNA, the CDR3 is TGCGCCAGCAGCCAAGGGACAGGGGGCACCTGGGGGACCCAGTACTTC. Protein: CASSQGTGGTWGTQYF.

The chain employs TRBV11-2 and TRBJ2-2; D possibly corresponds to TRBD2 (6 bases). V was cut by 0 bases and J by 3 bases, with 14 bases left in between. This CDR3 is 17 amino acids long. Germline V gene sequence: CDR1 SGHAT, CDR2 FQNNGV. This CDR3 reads CASSLDNGRAYTGELFF. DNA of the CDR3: TGTGCCAGCAGCTTAGATAACGGGAGAGCGTACACCGGGGAGCTGTTTTTT.

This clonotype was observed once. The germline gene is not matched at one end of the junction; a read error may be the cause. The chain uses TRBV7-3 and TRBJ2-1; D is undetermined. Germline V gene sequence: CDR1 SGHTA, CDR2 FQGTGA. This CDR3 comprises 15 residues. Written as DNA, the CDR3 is TGTGCCAGCAGCTCCGTCCGCGCGTCCTACATTGAGCAGTCCTTC. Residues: CASSSVRASYIEQSF.

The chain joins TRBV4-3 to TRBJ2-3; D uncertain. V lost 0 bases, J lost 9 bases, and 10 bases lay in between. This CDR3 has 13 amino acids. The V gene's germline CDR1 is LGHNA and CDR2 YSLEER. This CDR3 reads CASSQDRPYTQYF. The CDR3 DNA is TGCGCCAGCAGCCAAGATAGGCCATACACGCAGTATTTT.